The rows below give T cell receptor beta chains drawn from one sample of a study of cytomegalovirus exposure and HLA in healthy donors. The method was immunoSEQ multiplex PCR; TCRdb's version includes in-frame clones alone and lacks a portion of them. This table holds 160,000 or so clones, approximately 80% found once. Sequencing was done on a sample of PBMCs. These receptors originate from a woman between 18 and 29 years old in good health and CMV-seronegative. Both conserved end residues are part of each CDR3. Each record gives: D gene, clone size, J gene, V gene, CDR3 DNA, CDR3 protein. The D gene is left open where the match is weak. A row's size may be missing; if present it is once, few, many or a size class.

TRBD1 - TRBJ2-6 TRBV2 TGTGCCAGCAGGTCGACAGGGACAGGGGCCAACGGCCTGACTTTC CASRSTGTGANGLTF
- - TRBJ2-1 TRBV9 TGTGCCAGCAGCGTAGACGGGGGGCTCTACAATGAGCAGTTCTTC CASSVDGGLYNEQFF
- - TRBJ2-3 TRBV7-9 TGTGCCAGCAGCTTAGGTAGGGGCCCCATACTCACAGATACGCAGTATTTT CASSLGRGPILTDTQYF
- once TRBJ2-7 TRBV10-3 TGTGCCATCAGGAGCGTCGGCGGGCCAAGCTACGAGCAGTACTTC CAIRSVGGPSYEQYF
- - TRBJ2-5 TRBV28 TGTGCCGGCAGTTCAGGGTCCAAAGAGACCCAGTACTTC CAGSSGSKETQYF
TRBD2 - TRBJ2-1 TRBV9 TGTGCCAGCAGCCCAAGACTAGCGGGGGGAAATGAGCAGTTCTTC CASSPRLAGGNEQFF
- once TRBJ1-1 TRBV7-3 TGTGCCAGCAGCTTAGTAGCAAACACTGAAGCTTTCTTT CASSLVANTEAFF
- once TRBJ1-1 TRBV7-2 TGTGCCAGCAGCTCGCCCCTCCCCACAGAAAACACTGAAGCTTTCTTT CASSSPLPTENTEAFF
TRBD1 - TRBJ2-7 TRBV11-2 TGTGCCAGCAGCAGACAGGGGGCCCTCCATGCGGAGCAGTACTTC CASSRQGALHAEQYF
TRBD1 - TRBJ1-6 TRBV7-6 TGTGCCAGCAGCGCGAGGGACAGGGATTACTCACCCCTCCACTTT CASSARDRDYSPLHF
- - TRBJ1-1 TRBV29-1 TGCAGCGTTGCCCCGAGACATTCTACTGAAGCTTTCTTT CSVAPRHSTEAFF
- - TRBJ2-2 TRBV19 TGTGCCAGCAGAGAGGCAGGGGAGCTGTTTTTT CASREAGELFF
- - TRBJ1-1 TRBV19 TGTGCCAGTAGGGCAGGGTTGATCAACACTGAAGCTTTCTTT CASRAGLINTEAFF
- - TRBJ2-2 TRBV6-4 TGTGCCAGTAGACTACACCTGAACGCCGGGGAGCTGTTTTTT CASRLHLNAGELFF
- - TRBJ1-1 TRBV5-4 TGTGCCAGCAGTTGGGGGGGGACTGAAGCTTTCTTT CASSWGGTEAFF
- - TRBJ1-2 TRBV6-1 TGTGCCAGCTTCAGCGGGACTAACTATGGCTACACCTTC CASFSGTNYGYTF
- - TRBJ1-6 TRBV5-8 TGTGCCAGCAGCTTGGCAGGGACTTATAATTCACCCCTCCACTTT CASSLAGTYNSPLHF
TRBD2 - TRBJ2-7 TRBV9 TGTGCCAGCAGCGTACTAAGCGGGGGGTTGGGTGAGCAGTACTTC CASSVLSGGLGEQYF
TRBD1 - TRBJ1-1 TRBV28 TGTGCCAGCAGTTTGGGTGGGACAGTGGGCCGAGTGGCTTTCTTT CASSLGGTVGRVAFF
- once TRBJ2-5 TRBV11-2 TGTGCCAGCAGCTTTGGGGAGGGGGGAGAGACCCAGTACTTC CASSFGEGGETQYF
- once TRBJ1-2 TRBV6-5 TGTGCCAGCAGTTATTACAGGTACTATGGCTACACCTTC CASSYYRYYGYTF
- - TRBJ1-2 TRBV18 TGTGCCAGCTCACTATCATCCCCAGGGAACTATGGCTACACCTTC CASSLSSPGNYGYTF
- - TRBJ2-5 TRBV5-1 TGCGCCAGCAGTCGGTCACAGGGTTCCCAAGAGACCCAGTACTTC CASSRSQGSQETQYF
- - TRBJ1-1 TRBV15 TGTGCCACCAGCAGAGATCGGGGCAGGGGAAGAGGGACTGAAGCTTTCTTT CATSRDRGRGRGTEAFF
TRBD1 once TRBJ2-1 TRBV4-1 TGCGCCAGCAGCCAATACCGGGACAGGAAAAACGGTGGGTACAATGAGCAGTTCTTC CASSQYRDRKNGGYNEQFF
TRBD1 - TRBJ2-1 TRBV5-1 TGCGCCAGCAGCTTAATACAGGGGGCCTCCTACAATGAGCAGTTCTTC CASSLIQGASYNEQFF
- - TRBJ2-2 TRBV10-3 TGTGCCATCACCGAGGACAATACCGGGGAGCTGTTTTTT CAITEDNTGELFF
TRBD1 - TRBJ2-4 TRBV15 TGTGCCACCAGCAGAGATTTGAAAGGGACAGGGGTGAACATTCAGTACTTC CATSRDLKGTGVNIQYF